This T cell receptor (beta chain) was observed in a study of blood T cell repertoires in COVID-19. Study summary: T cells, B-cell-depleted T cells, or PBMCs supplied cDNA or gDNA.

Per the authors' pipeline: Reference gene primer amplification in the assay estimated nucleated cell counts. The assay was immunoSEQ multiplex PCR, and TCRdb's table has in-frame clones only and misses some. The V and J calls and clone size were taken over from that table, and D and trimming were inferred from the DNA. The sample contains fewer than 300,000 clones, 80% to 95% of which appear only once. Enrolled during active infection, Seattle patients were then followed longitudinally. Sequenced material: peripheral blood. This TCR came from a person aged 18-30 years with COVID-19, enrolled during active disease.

The CDR3: CASSLWTEYGYTF. Here the CDR3 DNA reads TGTGCCAGCAGCCTGTGGACAGAGTATGGCTACACCTTC. The rearrangement joins TRBV11-2 to TRBJ1-2; possible D gene TRBD1, 6 bases. The CDR3 runs 13 residues. The V gene lost 5 bases and the J gene lost 5 bases, with 12 bases spanning the gap. The germline V gene encodes CDR1 SGHAT and CDR2 FQNNGV.